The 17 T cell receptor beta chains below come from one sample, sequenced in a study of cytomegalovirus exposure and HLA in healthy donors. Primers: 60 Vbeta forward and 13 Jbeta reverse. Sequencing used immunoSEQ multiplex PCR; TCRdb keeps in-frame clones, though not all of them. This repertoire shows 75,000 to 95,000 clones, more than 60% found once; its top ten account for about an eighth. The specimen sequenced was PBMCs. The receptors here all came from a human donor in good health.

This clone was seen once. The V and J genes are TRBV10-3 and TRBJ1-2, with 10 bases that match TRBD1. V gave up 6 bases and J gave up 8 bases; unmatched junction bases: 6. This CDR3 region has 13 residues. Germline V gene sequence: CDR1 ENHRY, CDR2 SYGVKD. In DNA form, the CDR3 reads TGTGCCATCAGCCTGACAGGGGGCAGAGGCTACACCTTC. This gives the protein CAISLTGGRGYTF.

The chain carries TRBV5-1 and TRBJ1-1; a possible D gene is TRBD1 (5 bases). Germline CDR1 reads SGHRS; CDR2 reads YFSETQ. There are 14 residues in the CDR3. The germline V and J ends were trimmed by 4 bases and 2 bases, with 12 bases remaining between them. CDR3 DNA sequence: TGCGCCAGCAGCGTTTGGGGACTAAACACTGAAGCTTTCTTT. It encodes CASSVWGLNTEAFF.

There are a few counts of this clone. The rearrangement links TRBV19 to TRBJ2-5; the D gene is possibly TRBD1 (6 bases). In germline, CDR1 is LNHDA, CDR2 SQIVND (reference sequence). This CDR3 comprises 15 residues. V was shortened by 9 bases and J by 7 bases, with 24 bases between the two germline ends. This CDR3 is CASSGTRVAQGTQYF. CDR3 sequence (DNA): TGTGCCAGCTCTGGGACAAGGGTGGCCCAGGGGACCCAGTACTTC.

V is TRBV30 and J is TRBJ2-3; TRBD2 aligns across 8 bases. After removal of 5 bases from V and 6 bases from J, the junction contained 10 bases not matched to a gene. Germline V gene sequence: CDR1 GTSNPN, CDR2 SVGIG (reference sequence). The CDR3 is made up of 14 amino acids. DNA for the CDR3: TGTGCCTGGTCGAAGGGACTAGGGGAGGATACGCAGTATTTT. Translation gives CAWSKGLGEDTQYF. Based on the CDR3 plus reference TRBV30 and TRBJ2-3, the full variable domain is SQTIHQWPATLVQPVGSPLSLECTVEGTSNPNLYWYRQAAGRGLQLLFYSVGIGQISSEVPQNLSASRPQDRQFILSSKKLLLSDSGFYLCAWSKGLGEDTQYFGPGTRLTVL.

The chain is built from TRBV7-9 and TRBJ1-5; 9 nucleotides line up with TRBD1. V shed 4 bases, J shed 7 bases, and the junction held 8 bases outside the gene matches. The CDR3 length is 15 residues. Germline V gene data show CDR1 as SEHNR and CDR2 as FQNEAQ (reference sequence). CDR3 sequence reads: CASSSGGQGAQPQHF. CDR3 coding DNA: TGTGCCAGCAGCTCGGGGGGACAGGGAGCGCAGCCCCAGCATTTT.

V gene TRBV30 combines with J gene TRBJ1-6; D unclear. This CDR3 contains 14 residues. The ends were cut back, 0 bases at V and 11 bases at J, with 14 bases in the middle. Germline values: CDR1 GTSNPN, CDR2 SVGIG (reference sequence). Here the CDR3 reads CAWSVGGVYTPLHF. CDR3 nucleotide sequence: TGTGCCTGGAGTGTGGGAGGCGTTTACACACCCCTCCACTTT.

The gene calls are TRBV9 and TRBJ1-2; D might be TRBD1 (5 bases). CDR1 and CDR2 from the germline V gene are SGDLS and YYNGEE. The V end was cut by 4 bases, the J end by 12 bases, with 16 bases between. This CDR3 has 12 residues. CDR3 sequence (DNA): TGTGCCAGCAGCTCCCCCCCGGGACTCCACACCTTC. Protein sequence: CASSSPPGLHTF.

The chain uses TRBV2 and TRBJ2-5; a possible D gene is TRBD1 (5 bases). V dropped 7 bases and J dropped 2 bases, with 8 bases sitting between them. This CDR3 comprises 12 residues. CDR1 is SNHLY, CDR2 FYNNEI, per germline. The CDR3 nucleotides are TGTGCCAGCACGACAGTTCAAGAGACCCAGTACTTC. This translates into CASTTVQETQYF. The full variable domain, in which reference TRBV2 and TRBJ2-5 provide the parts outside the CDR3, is EPEVTQTPSHQVTQMGQEVILRCVPISNHLYFYWYRQILGQKVEFLVSFYNNEISEKSEIFDDQFSVERPDGSNFTLKIRSTKLEDSAMYFCASTTVQETQYFGPGTRLLVL.

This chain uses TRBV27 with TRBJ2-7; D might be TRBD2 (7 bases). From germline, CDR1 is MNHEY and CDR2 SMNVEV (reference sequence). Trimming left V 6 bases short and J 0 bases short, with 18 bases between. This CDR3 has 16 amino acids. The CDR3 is CASSLGAGTNSYEQYF. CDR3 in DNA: TGTGCCAGCAGCTTGGGGGCGGGGACTAACTCCTACGAGCAGTACTTC.

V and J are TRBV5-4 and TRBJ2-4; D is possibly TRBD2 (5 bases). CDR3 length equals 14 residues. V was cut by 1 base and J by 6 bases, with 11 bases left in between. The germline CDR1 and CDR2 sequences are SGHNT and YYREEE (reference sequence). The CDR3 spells CASSLFREANIQYF. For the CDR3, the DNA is TGTGCCAGCAGCTTGTTCCGGGAAGCAAACATTCAGTACTTC.

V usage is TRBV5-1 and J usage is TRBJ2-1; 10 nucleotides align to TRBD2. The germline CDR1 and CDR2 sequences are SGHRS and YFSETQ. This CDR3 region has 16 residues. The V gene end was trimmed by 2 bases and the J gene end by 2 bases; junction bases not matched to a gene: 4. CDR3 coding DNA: TGCGCCAGCAGCTTTTCTAGCGGGGGCCCCTACAATGAGCAGTTCTTC. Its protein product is CASSFSSGGPYNEQFF.

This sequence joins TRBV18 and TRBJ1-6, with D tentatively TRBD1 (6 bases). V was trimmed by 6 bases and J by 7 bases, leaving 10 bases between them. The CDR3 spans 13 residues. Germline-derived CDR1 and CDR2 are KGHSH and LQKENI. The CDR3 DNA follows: TGTGCCAGCTCTCCTGACAGGAATTCACCCCTCCACTTT. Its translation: CASSPDRNSPLHF.

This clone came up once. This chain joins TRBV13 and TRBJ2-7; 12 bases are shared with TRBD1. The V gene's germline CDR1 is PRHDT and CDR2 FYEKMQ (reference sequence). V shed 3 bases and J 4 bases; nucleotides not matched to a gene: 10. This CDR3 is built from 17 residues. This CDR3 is CASSFAPGTGGGYEQYF. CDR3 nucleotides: TGTGCCAGCAGCTTCGCCCCCGGGACAGGGGGCGGGTACGAGCAGTACTTC.

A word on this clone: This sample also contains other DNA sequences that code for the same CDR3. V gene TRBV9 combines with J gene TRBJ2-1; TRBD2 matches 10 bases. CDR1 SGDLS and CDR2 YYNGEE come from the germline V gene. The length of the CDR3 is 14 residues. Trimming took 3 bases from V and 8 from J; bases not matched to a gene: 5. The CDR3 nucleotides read TGTGCCAGCAGCGGGCCTAGCGGGGGTGATGAGCAGTTCTTC. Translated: CASSGPSGGDEQFF.

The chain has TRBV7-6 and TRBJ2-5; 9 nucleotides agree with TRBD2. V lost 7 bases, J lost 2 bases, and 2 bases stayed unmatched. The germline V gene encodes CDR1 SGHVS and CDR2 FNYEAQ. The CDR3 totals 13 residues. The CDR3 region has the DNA TGTGCCAGCAACAGCGGGGGGCAAGAGACCCAGTACTTC. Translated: CASNSGGQETQYF. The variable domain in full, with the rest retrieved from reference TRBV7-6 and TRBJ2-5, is GAGVSQSPRYKVTKRGQDVALRCDPISGHVSLYWYRQALGQGPEFLTYFNYEAQQDKSGLPNDRFSAERPEGSISTLTIQRTEQRDSAMYRCASNSGGQETQYFGPGTRLLVL.

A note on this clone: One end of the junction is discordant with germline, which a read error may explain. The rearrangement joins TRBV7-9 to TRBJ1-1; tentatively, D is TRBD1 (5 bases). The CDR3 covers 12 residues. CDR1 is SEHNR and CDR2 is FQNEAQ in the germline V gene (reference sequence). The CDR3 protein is CSSSVDRNEAFF. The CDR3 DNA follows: TGTTCCAGCAGCGTCGACAGAAATGAAGCTTTCTTT.

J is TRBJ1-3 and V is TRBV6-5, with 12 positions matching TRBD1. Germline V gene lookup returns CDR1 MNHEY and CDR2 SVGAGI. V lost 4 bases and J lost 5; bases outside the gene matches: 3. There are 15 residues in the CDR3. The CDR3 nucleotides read TGTGCCAGCAGTTGGGACAGGGGGCAGAGAAACACCATATATTTT. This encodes CASSWDRGQRNTIYF.